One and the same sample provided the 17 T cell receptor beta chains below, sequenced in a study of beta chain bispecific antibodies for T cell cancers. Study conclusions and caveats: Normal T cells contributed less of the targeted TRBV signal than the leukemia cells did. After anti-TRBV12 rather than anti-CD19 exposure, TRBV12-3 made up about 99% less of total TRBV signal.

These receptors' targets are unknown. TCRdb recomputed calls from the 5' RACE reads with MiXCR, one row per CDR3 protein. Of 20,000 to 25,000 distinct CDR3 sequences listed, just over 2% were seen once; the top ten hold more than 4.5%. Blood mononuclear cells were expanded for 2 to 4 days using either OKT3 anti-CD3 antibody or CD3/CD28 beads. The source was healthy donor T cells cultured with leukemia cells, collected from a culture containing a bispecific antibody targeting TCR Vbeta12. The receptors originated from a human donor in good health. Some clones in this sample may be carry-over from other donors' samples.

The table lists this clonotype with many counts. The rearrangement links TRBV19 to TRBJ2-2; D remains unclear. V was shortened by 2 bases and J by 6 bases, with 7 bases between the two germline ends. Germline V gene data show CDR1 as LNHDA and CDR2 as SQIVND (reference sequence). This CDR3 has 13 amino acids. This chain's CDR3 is CASSIISSGELFF. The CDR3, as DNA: TGTGCCAGTAGTATAATTAGCTCCGGGGAGCTGTTTTTT.

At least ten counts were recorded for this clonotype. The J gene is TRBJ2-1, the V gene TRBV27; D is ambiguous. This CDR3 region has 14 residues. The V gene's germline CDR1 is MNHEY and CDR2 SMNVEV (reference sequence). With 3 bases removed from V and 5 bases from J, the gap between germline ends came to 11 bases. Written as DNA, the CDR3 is TGTGCCAGCAGTTTCGTGGGGTTGGACAATGAGCAGTTCTTC. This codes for CASSFVGLDNEQFF.

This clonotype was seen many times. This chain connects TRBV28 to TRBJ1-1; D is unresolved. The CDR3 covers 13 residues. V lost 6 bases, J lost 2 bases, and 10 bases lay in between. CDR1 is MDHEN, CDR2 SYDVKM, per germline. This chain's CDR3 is CASRSGPNTEAFF. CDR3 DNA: TGTGCCAGCAGGAGTGGACCCAACACTGAAGCTTTCTTT.

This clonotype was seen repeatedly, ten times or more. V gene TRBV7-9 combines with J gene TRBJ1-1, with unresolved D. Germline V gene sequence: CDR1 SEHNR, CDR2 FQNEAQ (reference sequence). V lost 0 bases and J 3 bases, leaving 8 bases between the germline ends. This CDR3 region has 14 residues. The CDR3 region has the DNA TGTGCCAGCAGCTTAGCGCTTGGGGACACTGAAGCTTTCTTT. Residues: CASSLALGDTEAFF.

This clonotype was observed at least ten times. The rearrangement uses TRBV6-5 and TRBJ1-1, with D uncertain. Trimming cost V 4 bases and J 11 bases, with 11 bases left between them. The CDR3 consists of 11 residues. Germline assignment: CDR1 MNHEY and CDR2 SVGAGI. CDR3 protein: CASSLGSDAFF. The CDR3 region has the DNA TGTGCCAGCAGTTTGGGCTCAGACGCTTTCTTT.

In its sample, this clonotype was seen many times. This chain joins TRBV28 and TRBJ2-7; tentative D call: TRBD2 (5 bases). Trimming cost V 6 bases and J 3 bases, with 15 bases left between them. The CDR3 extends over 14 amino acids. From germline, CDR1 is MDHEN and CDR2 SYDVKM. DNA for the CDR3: TGTGCCAGCAGACTCGGGATTAACCTCTACGAGCAGTACTTC. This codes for CASRLGINLYEQYF.

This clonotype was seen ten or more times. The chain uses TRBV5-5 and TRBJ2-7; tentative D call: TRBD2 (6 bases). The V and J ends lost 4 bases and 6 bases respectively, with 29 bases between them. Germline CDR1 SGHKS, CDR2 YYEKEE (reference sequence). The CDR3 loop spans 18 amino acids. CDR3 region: CASSLGTRMWKKRSEQYF. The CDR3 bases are TGTGCCAGCAGCCTAGGGACTCGTATGTGGAAAAAACGGTCCGAGCAGTACTTC.

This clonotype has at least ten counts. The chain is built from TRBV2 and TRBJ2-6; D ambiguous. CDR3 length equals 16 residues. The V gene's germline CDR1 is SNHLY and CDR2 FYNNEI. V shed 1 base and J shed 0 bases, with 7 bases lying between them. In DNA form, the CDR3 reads TGTGCCAGCAGTGAAGGTTTCAGCTCTGGGGCCAACGTCCTGACTTTC. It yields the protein CASSEGFSSGANVLTF. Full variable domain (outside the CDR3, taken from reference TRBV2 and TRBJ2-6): EPEVTQTPSHQVTQMGQEVILRCVPISNHLYFYWYRQILGQKVEFLVSFYNNEISEKSEIFDDQFSVERPDGSNFTLKIRSTKLEDSAMYFCASSEGFSSGANVLTFGAGSRLTVL.

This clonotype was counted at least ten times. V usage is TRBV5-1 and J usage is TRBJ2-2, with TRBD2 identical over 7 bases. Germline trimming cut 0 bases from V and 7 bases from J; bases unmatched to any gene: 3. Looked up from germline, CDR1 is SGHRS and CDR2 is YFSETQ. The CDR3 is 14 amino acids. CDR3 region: CASSLAGGIGELFF. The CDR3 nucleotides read TGCGCCAGCAGCTTGGCCGGGGGGATCGGGGAGCTGTTTTTT.

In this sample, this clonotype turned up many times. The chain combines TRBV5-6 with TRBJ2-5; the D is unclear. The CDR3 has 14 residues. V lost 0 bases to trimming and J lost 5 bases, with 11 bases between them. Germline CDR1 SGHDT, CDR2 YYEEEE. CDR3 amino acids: CASSLGRSRETQYF. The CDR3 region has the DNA TGTGCCAGCAGCTTGGGCCGTTCCAGGGAGACCCAGTACTTC.

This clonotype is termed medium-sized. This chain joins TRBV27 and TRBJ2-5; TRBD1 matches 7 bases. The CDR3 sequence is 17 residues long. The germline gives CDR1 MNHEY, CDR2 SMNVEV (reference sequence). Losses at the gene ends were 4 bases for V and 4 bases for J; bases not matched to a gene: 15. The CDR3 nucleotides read TGTGCCAGCAGTTCGTGGAAGGGACAGACTTTTCGAGAGACCCAGTACTTC. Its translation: CASSSWKGQTFRETQYF.

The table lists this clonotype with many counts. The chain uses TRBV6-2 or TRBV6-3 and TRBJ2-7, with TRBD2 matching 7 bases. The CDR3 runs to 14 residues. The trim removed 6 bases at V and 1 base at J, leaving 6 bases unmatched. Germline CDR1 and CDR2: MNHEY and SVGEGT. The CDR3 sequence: CASRTPGGSYEQYF. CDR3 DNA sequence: TGTGCCAGCAGGACACCCGGGGGGTCCTACGAGCAGTACTTC.

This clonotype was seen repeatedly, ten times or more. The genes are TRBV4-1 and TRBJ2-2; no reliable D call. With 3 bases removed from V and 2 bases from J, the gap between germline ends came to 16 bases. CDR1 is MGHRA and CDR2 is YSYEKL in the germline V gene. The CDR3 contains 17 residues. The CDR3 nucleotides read TGCGCCAGCAGCCAGACCGCGGAAGACTTTAACACCGGGGAGCTGTTTTTT. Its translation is CASSQTAEDFNTGELFF.

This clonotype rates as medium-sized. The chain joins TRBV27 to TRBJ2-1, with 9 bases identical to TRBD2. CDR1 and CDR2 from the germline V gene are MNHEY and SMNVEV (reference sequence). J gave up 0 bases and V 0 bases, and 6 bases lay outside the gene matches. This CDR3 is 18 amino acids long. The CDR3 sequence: CASSLSSGGGGSYNEQFF. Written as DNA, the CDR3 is TGTGCCAGCAGTTTATCTAGCGGGGGTGGGGGCTCCTACAATGAGCAGTTCTTC.

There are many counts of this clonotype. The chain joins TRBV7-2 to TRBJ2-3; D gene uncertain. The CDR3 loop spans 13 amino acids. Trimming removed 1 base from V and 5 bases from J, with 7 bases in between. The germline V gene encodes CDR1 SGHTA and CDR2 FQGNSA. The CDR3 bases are TGTGCCAGCAGCTTAGACTTGGTAGATACGCAGTATTTT. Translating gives CASSLDLVDTQYF.

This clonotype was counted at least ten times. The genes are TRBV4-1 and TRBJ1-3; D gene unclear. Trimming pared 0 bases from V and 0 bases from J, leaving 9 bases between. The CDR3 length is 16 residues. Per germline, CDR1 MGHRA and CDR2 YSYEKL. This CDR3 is CASSQDSGFSGNTIYF. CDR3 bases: TGCGCCAGCAGCCAAGATAGCGGGTTCTCTGGAAACACCATATATTTT.

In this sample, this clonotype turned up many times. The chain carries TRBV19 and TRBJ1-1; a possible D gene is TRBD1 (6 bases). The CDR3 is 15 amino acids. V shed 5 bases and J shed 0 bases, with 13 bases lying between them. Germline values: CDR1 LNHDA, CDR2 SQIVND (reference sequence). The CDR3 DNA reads TGTGCCAGTAGTCCACCGGGACACATGAACACTGAAGCTTTCTTT. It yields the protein CASSPPGHMNTEAFF. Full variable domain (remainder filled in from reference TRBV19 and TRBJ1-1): DGGITQSPKYLFRKEGQNVTLSCEQNLNHDAMYWYRQDPGQGLRLIYYSQIVNDFQKGDIAEGYSVSREKKESFPLTVTSAQKNPTAFYLCASSPPGHMNTEAFFGQGTRLTVV.